Below, 17 T cell receptor beta chains from the same sample are listed, as sequenced in a study of cytomegalovirus exposure and HLA in healthy donors. The PCR employed 60 Vbeta primers together with 13 Jbeta primers. Method: immunoSEQ multiplex PCR; TCRdb's copy keeps in-frame clones and lacks some. Seen here are about 130,000 clones, around two thirds observed once, and the top ten hold roughly 2.7%. The source material was PBMCs. These receptors were obtained from a human donor in good health.

This chain connects TRBV7-9 to TRBJ1-5, with unresolved D. The CDR3 totals 15 residues. V was pared by 1 base and J by 4 bases, with 11 bases between. Per germline, CDR1 SEHNR and CDR2 FQNEAQ (reference sequence). This CDR3 reads CASSLDQAENQPQHF. CDR3 bases: TGTGCCAGCAGCTTAGACCAGGCAGAGAATCAGCCCCAGCATTTT.

The V gene is TRBV28, the J gene TRBJ2-3, with 15 bases that match TRBD2. Germline V gene sequence: CDR1 MDHEN, CDR2 SYDVKM. CDR3 length: 17 amino acids. Trimming took 6 bases from V and 6 from J; bases not matched to a gene: 10. For the CDR3, the DNA is TGTGCCAGCAGCGCTGGGACTAGCGGGAGGCACAGGGATACGCAGTATTTT. Translated, it gives CASSAGTSGRHRDTQYF.

This chain uses TRBV9 with TRBJ2-7; TRBD1 might be the D (6 bases). CDR1 is SGDLS and CDR2 is YYNGEE in the germline V gene. CDR3 length: 17 amino acids. V was shortened by 0 bases and J by 1 base, with 17 bases between the two germline ends. This chain's CDR3 is CASSVDGWTVPSYEQYF. The CDR3 nucleotides are TGTGCCAGCAGCGTAGATGGTTGGACAGTCCCTTCCTACGAGCAGTACTTC. Full variable domain (missing parts from reference TRBV9 and TRBJ2-7): DSGVTQTPKHLITATGQRVTLRCSPRSGDLSVYWYQQSLDQGLQFLIQYYNGEERAKGNILERFSAQQFPDLHSELNLSSLELGDSALYFCASSVDGWTVPSYEQYFGPGTRLTVT.

The chain employs TRBV7-6 and TRBJ2-1; 12 positions match TRBD2. Germline trimming cut 5 bases from V and 8 bases from J; bases unmatched to any gene: 7. The CDR3 is 15 residues long. Germline V gene lookup returns CDR1 SGHVS and CDR2 FNYEAQ. Written as DNA, the CDR3 is TGTGCCAGCAGCCCTCGGACTAGCGGGACCCATGAGCAGTTCTTC. This gives the protein CASSPRTSGTHEQFF. Full variable domain (outside the CDR3, taken from reference TRBV7-6 and TRBJ2-1): GAGVSQSPRYKVTKRGQDVALRCDPISGHVSLYWYRQALGQGPEFLTYFNYEAQQDKSGLPNDRFSAERPEGSISTLTIQRTEQRDSAMYRCASSPRTSGTHEQFFGPGTRLTVL.

This clone was recorded a few times. The gene calls are TRBV27 and TRBJ1-2; a possible D gene is TRBD1 (5 bases). CDR1 is MNHEY, CDR2 SMNVEV, per germline (reference sequence). Trimming removed 5 bases from V and 3 bases from J, with 16 bases in between. CDR3 size: 15 residues. The CDR3 protein is CASSLGGTPDYGYTF. The CDR3 DNA follows: TGTGCCAGCAGTCTGGGGGGGACCCCCGACTATGGCTACACCTTC.

The chain joins TRBV14 to TRBJ1-3; D remains unclear. V lost 5 bases and J 0 bases, leaving 8 bases between the germline ends. The CDR3 has 14 residues. In germline, CDR1 is SGHDN, CDR2 FVKESK. The CDR3 sequence: CASSGSNSGNTIYF. Here the CDR3 DNA reads TGTGCCAGCAGCGGTTCTAACTCTGGAAACACCATATATTTT.

The chain combines TRBV6-1 with TRBJ1-2; 7 bases align to TRBD1. Germline assignment: CDR1 MNHNS and CDR2 SASEGT. The CDR3 loop spans 13 amino acids. The junction had 1 base not matched to a gene; V was cut back by 4 bases and J by 2 bases. The CDR3 DNA reads as TGTGCCAGCAGTGCGGGACAGAACTATGGCTACACCTTC. Translation gives CASSAGQNYGYTF.

The V gene is TRBV9, the J gene TRBJ1-3; a weak D match, TRBD1 (5 bases). The ends were cut back, 3 bases at V and 3 bases at J, with 13 bases in the middle. The CDR3 is 15 amino acids. CDR1 SGDLS and CDR2 YYNGEE come from the germline V gene. DNA for the CDR3: TGTGCCAGCAGCGCTACCCAGGGTGGTGGAAACACCATATATTTT. As protein: CASSATQGGGNTIYF.

The rearrangement uses TRBV4-2 and TRBJ2-7, with 8 positions matching TRBD2. This CDR3 spans 15 amino acids. The V segment lost 0 bases and the J segment 5 bases; nucleotides outside the gene matches: 6. Germline CDR1 is LGHNA and CDR2 is YNFKEQ. CDR3 protein: CASSQDPGLVHEQYF. The CDR3 nucleotides are TGTGCCAGCAGCCAAGACCCGGGACTAGTTCACGAGCAGTACTTC.

This clone has just one count. The chain is built from TRBV2 and TRBJ2-7, with D possibly being TRBD1 (6 bases). Looked up from germline, CDR1 is SNHLY and CDR2 is FYNNEI. V was cut by 6 bases and J by 0 bases, with 9 bases left in between. This CDR3 has 13 residues. The CDR3 loop is CASSTGISYEQYF. CDR3 DNA sequence: TGTGCCAGCAGCACAGGGATCTCCTACGAGCAGTACTTC. Full variable domain (remainder filled in from reference TRBV2 and TRBJ2-7): EPEVTQTPSHQVTQMGQEVILRCVPISNHLYFYWYRQILGQKVEFLVSFYNNEISEKSEIFDDQFSVERPDGSNFTLKIRSTKLEDSAMYFCASSTGISYEQYFGPGTRLTVT.

The rearrangement links TRBV7-6 to TRBJ2-2, with 9 nucleotides matching TRBD2. Trimming took 5 bases from V and 2 from J; bases not matched to a gene: 6. The CDR3 is made up of 16 amino acids. Germline V lookup: CDR1 SGHVS, CDR2 FNYEAQ. Here the CDR3 reads CASSPQRGANTGELFF. For the CDR3, the DNA is TGTGCCAGCAGCCCACAGCGGGGGGCCAACACCGGGGAGCTGTTTTTT.

The rearrangement joins TRBV6-6 to TRBJ2-3, with 12 bases aligning to TRBD2. V gave up 5 bases and J gave up 13 bases; unmatched junction bases: 13. This CDR3 is 15 amino acids long. Per germline, CDR1 MNHNY and CDR2 SVGAGI (reference sequence). The CDR3 is CASSPGLAGDLYKYF. The CDR3 DNA reads as TGTGCCAGCAGTCCGGGACTAGCGGGTGACCTTTACAAGTATTTT.

The table lists this clone with a few counts. This chain connects TRBV7-2 to TRBJ1-5, with a weak D call TRBD1 (6 bases). The germline V gene has CDR1 SGHTA and CDR2 FQGNSA. The CDR3 consists of 14 residues. V dropped 0 bases and J dropped 6 bases, with 9 bases sitting between them. The CDR3 coding sequence is TGTGCCAGCAGCTTAGCAGGGGGAAGTCAGCCCCAGCATTTT. The encoded protein is CASSLAGGSQPQHF.

This clone was seen only a few times. The V call is TRBV13, the J call TRBJ2-7, with TRBD2 identical over 11 bases. Per germline, CDR1 PRHDT and CDR2 FYEKMQ (reference sequence). Trimming at V came to 5 bases and at J to 6 bases, leaving 9 bases not matched to a gene. The CDR3 consists of 15 residues. Here the CDR3 DNA reads TGTGCCAGCAGCCCCCGGCCTAGCGGGGGGTCCGAGCAGTACTTC. This encodes CASSPRPSGGSEQYF.

The chain carries TRBV7-2 and TRBJ2-7; D is unresolved. CDR3 length: 12 amino acids. V lost 4 bases and J lost 2, with 6 bases in between. Germline values: CDR1 SGHTA, CDR2 FQGNSA. The CDR3 loop is CASSWAPYEQYF. DNA of the CDR3: TGTGCCAGCAGCTGGGCCCCCTACGAGCAGTACTTC.

This chain joins TRBV6-5 and TRBJ2-7; 12 bases agree with TRBD1. V lost 6 bases, J lost 2 bases, and 5 bases stayed unmatched. In germline, CDR1 is MNHEY, CDR2 SVGAGI. This CDR3 has 15 residues. The CDR3 DNA reads TGTGCCAGCAGGGGGACAGGGGGCGTAACCTACGAGCAGTACTTC. It translates to CASRGTGGVTYEQYF.

The chain has TRBV5-1 and TRBJ2-7; 11 bases fit TRBD2. Unmatched junction bases numbered 3, after V lost 5 bases and J lost 5 bases. The CDR3 extends over 13 amino acids. Germline CDR1 SGHRS, CDR2 YFSETQ. The CDR3 sequence is CASRTSGIHEQYF. CDR3 nucleotide sequence: TGCGCCAGCAGGACTAGCGGGATCCACGAGCAGTACTTC.